The sequence of this T cell receptor beta chain was determined in a study of OX40 agonist ivuxolimab in advanced cancers. Describing the broader study: Ivuxolimab was an agonistic, fully human IgG2 monoclonal antibody directed against OX40 (CD134), a costimulatory receptor. Intravenous ivuxolimab was administered to patients every 2 weeks at six dose levels: 0.01, 0.1, 0.3, 1.5, 3 and 10 mg/kg. Of the approximately 54 patients in dose escalation, about 20 had hepatocellular carcinoma, about 15 had melanoma, 9 had renal cell carcinoma and 9 had head and neck cancer. The dose-escalation cohort was 82.7% male with a mean age of approximately 60 years, ranging from about 23 to 85. Patients were allowed to have had prior anti-PD-1, anti-PD-L1 or anti-CTLA-4 therapy, and around 40% of the dose-escalation patients had previously received checkpoint inhibitors. Three dose-escalation patients achieved partial responses, one with hepatocellular carcinoma and two with cutaneous melanoma. Peripheral TCRbeta sequencing was intended to test whether TCR sequence diversity was altered and clonal T-cell expansion was caused by ivuxolimab. The monotherapy dose-escalation portion (N ≈ 55 patients) of the phase I ivuxolimab trial is reported in the paper. The paper as a whole reports these results and caveats: Low levels of normalized T-cell clonal expansion were also seen in some patients who did not respond. At doses of 0.1 to 3.0 mg/kg, clonal expansion of both CD4+ and CD8+ T cells in blood was seen between baseline and week 6. On average, CD8+ T cells showed more expanded clones than CD4+ T cells after ivuxolimab. In partial responders in the 0.1-3.0 mg/kg groups, normalized peripheral clonal expansion was found to be among the lowest, especially among CD8+ T cells. Antigen specificity was not determined for the clonally expanded peripheral T cells.

About this clone: Its antigen remains unidentified. No much larger clone is present one base from it, and per-base qualities are unavailable.

To sequence the TCRbeta CDR3 region, genomic DNA was isolated from the sorted cells. The immunoSEQ Assay was used to sequence the TCRbeta CDR3 regions. In TCRdb, the immuneACCESS table is reduced to in-frame sequences with V and J assigned. These tables do not hold every clone; where another copy was compared, an unresolved V gene accounts for under half, and the others remain unexplained. In all, the sample holds more than 65,000 clones, and approximately 91% of those were seen once. Clones ranked in the top ten supply 0.25% to 0.3% of the sample. The trial excluded patients who had a history of autoimmune disease or who were on systemic immunosuppression. Peripheral blood for TCR sequencing was collected from all dose cohorts at baseline, on cycle 4 day 1, and on cycle 7 day 1. The samples were drawn from a first-in-human, open-label, multicenter phase I dose-escalation trial of ivuxolimab. Adults with locally advanced or metastatic melanoma, renal cell carcinoma, hepatocellular carcinoma or head and neck squamous cell carcinoma were enrolled in the trial. Before TCR sequencing, CD4+ and CD8+ T cells were separately sorted from peripheral blood.

From the cysteine through the phenylalanine, the CDR3 covers 14 amino acids. Of all the DNA, just the CDR3 is kept, 42 bases in frame from base 1. CDR1 SEHNR and CDR2 FQNEAQ are derived from the germline V gene (reference sequence). V is cut by 1 base and J by 0 bases, and the space between the germline ends is 4 bases. The starting material was CD4+ or CD8+ T cells sorted from blood, obtained in a trial of the OX40 agonist ivuxolimab. The sequence joins TRBV7-9 to TRBJ1-5; the D gene cannot be resolved reliably. The receptor was derived from an adult with an advanced solid tumor such as melanoma, head and neck, liver or kidney cancer. The nucleotide sequence is given as TGTGCCAGCAGCTTAGTGGGTAGCAATCAGCCCCAGCATTTT. It translates as CASSLVGSNQPQHF. The variable domain in full, with residues beyond the CDR3 obtained from the reference TRBV7-9 and TRBJ1-5 genes, is DTGVSQNPRHKITKRGQNVTFRCDPISEHNRLYWYRQTLGQGPEFLTYFQNEAQLEKSRLLSDRFSAERPKGSFSTLEIQRTEQGDSAMYLCASSLVGSNQPQHFGDGTRLSIL.